This note documents a single TCR beta chain sequence. No antigen is known for it. Calling Graves' hyperthyroidism stable meant ophthalmopathy did not progress within 18 months. This sample was taken from a study of T cells in Graves' hyperthyroidism and ophthalmopathy. Regarding the study as a whole: Ophthalmopathy, which appeared later, was predicted by the model a median approximately 6 months before onset. Most clonotypes expanded in thyroid above 0.001 were likewise present in blood.

The V gene lost 3 bases and the J gene lost 6 bases, with 15 bases spanning the gap. This CDR3 is built from 14 residues. The germline V gene encodes CDR1 DFQATT and CDR2 SNEGSKA (reference sequence). Amplification of TCR beta CDR3 regions used RNA as the template. With the HTBI primer set, the TCR CDR3 went through a first round of RT-PCR. Each CDR3 protein is one row after TCRdb ran MiXCR on the multiplex PCR reads. The sample yields around 450,000 distinct CDR3 sequences, approximately 15% seen once. This TCR derives from a woman between 18 and 29 years old with Graves' hyperthyroidism. Sequenced material: blood. The rearrangement uses TRBV20-1 and TRBJ2-4, with D unresolved. CDR3 loop: CSARAPPALNIQYF. The CDR3 DNA reads TGCAGTGCTAGGGCCCCCCCGGCGTTAAACATTCAGTACTTC.